This TCR beta chain was sequenced for a study of identical twins. Germline CDR1 is SGHTA and CDR2 is FQGNSA. The CDR3 has 13 residues. V lost 1 base and J lost 10, with 12 bases in between. This clonotype was counted only a few times. MiXCR was run by TCRdb on the 5' RACE reads, yielding one entry per CDR3 protein. The sample holds 1.5 million to 2 million distinct CDR3 sequences; under 35% are singletons and the top ten take approximately 0.25%. The sample taken for sequencing was cord blood. This TCR derives from a newborn girl in good health. V and J are TRBV7-2 and TRBJ2-3; D remains ambiguous. In DNA form, the CDR3 reads TGTGCCAGCAGCTTAGTCGTGCGCGAGGCGCAGTATTTT. It is translated as CASSLVVREAQYF.